A single TCR beta chain is shown here with its context. Its antigen is not known. The sample belongs to a study of T cell clones after liver transplantation. In the study overall: TCRbeta sequencing after a pre-transplant mixed lymphocyte reaction identified graft-donor-reactive clones, later tracked in post-transplant blood. HCV positivity affected three of eight recipients; the rest lacked autoimmune or viral indications. Draws occurred before transplant, before withdrawal, and after complete or failed withdrawal. Notes on the study in general: Donor-reactive sequences fell more than third party-reactive ones, suggesting partial deletion.

V was clipped by 2 bases and J by 2 bases, with 10 bases between them. CDR1 is SGDLS and CDR2 is YYNGEE in the germline V gene. This CDR3 is 14 amino acids long. Profiling relied on immunoSEQ multiplex PCR, and the TCRdb table lists in-frame clones only, not all of them. The data contain some 80,000 clones, around 84% of them singletons. The clonotype comes from a human patient who received a liver transplant. The graft donor may have given rise to some T cells. The J gene is TRBJ2-5, the V gene TRBV9; D might be TRBD1 (6 bases). Sequences were derived from CD4+ T cells from blood, sampled 48 months after liver transplant. CDR3 loop: CASSVGQLQETQYF. CDR3 sequence (DNA): TGTGCCAGCAGCGTGGGACAATTGCAAGAGACCCAGTACTTC.